This T cell receptor beta chain was profiled in a study of blood T cell repertoires in COVID-19. Study processing details: Nucleated cell number was recorded as an estimate derived from reference gene primer amplification. Data came from immunoSEQ multiplex PCR; TCRdb stores just in-frame clones and leaves some out. V and J calls and clone size are as listed in that table; D and trimming were resolved from the DNA. The table lists a few hundred thousand clones, approximately 87% of them singletons. The CDR3 runs to 15 residues. V gave up 5 bases and J gave up 5 bases; unmatched junction bases: 7. Germline CDR1 LNHDA, CDR2 SQIVND (reference sequence).

The specimen was peripheral blood. V gene TRBV19 combines with J gene TRBJ2-7; 12 nucleotides agree with TRBD2. This receptor was obtained from a man aged 60 to 75 who had recovered from COVID-19. CDR3 sequence reads: CASSQVTSGRHEQYF. Here the CDR3 DNA reads TGTGCCAGTAGTCAAGTGACTAGCGGGAGACACGAGCAGTACTTC.